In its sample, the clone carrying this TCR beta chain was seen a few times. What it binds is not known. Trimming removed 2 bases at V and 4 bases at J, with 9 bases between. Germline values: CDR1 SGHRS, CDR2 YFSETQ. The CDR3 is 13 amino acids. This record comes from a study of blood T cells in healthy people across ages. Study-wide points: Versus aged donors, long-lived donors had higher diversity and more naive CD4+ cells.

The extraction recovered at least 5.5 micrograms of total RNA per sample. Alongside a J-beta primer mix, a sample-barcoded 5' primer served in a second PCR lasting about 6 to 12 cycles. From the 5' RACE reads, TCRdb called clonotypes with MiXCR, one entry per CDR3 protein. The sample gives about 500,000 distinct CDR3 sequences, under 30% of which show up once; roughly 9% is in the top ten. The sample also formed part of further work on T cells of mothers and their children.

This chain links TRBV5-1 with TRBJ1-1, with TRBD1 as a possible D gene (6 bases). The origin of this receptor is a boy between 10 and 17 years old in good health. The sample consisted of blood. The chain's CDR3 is CASSFDRTTEAFF. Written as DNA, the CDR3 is TGCGCCAGCAGCTTCGACAGGACCACTGAAGCTTTCTTT.